This T cell receptor beta chain came from a study of blood T cell repertoires in COVID-19. Study context: The analysed material was cDNA or gDNA that came from T cells, B-cell-depleted T cells, or PBMCs.

In germline, CDR1 is SGHRS, CDR2 YFSETQ. V gave up 1 base and J gave up 5 bases; unmatched junction bases: 9. The CDR3 totals 16 residues. In the original processing: Reference gene primer amplification yielded estimated nucleated cell counts. Libraries were prepared by immunoSEQ multiplex PCR; TCRdb keeps only in-frame clonotypes and omits some of them. For V, J and clone size, that table is used; D and trimming come from the DNA. The top ten hold 15% to 20% of the sample, which has 79,000 or so clones, around nine tenths seen once. Sequenced input: peripheral blood. This TCR derives from a human donor in a cohort sampled during active COVID-19. The chain couples TRBV5-1 to TRBJ2-5; 9 bases fit TRBD2. The CDR3 DNA sequence: TGCGCCAGCAGCTTGATGGCGGGGGGGCAGGGTGAGACCCAGTACTTC. Amino acid sequence: CASSLMAGGQGETQYF.